A single sample gave rise to the 5 T cell receptor beta chains below, sequenced in a study of blood T cells in healthy people across ages. The second PCR ran roughly 6 to 11 cycles with a sample-barcoded 5' primer and J-beta primers. Using its own MiXCR run on the 5' RACE reads, TCRdb lists one record per CDR3 protein. The sample shows roughly 1.4 million distinct CDR3 sequences, 59% of them seen only once. The specimen was blood. The receptor set was obtained from a man aged 18 to 35 in good health.

This clonotype was counted between two and nine times. In DNA form, the CDR3 reads TGTGCCAGCAGCCAAGCAGGCATCAATGAGCAGTTCTTC. This gives the protein CASSQAGINEQFF. V gene TRBV4-2 combines with J gene TRBJ2-1; D remains ambiguous. CDR3 length: 13 residues. Germline lookup yields CDR1 LGHNA and CDR2 YNFKEQ. Trimming took off 1 base at V and 6 bases at J, with 7 bases between the two ends.

This clonotype was found many times. The rearrangement joins TRBV14 to TRBJ2-2; no firm D call. The germline gives CDR1 SGHDN, CDR2 FVKESK. CDR3 size: 15 residues. The V end was cut by 4 bases, the J end by 0 bases, with 9 bases between. The CDR3 here is CASSPRLANTGELFF. The CDR3 coding sequence is TGTGCCAGCAGCCCCCGCCTAGCGAACACCGGGGAGCTGTTTTTT.

The rearrangement uses TRBV4-3 and TRBJ1-4, with 7 bases fitting TRBD1. This CDR3 is 14 amino acids long. Losses at the gene ends were 2 bases for V and 7 bases for J; bases not matched to a gene: 4. Germline CDR1 LGHNA, CDR2 YSLEER. DNA for the CDR3: TGCGCCAGCAGCCAATACAGGGGATCTGAAAAACTGTTTTTT. This gives the protein CASSQYRGSEKLFF.

V usage is TRBV7-2 and J usage is TRBJ1-1; D unclear. Germline CDR1 is SGHTA and CDR2 is FQGNSA. Trimming removed 2 bases from V and 6 bases from J, with 7 bases in between. The CDR3 sequence is 12 residues long. This chain's CDR3 is CASSLMSPEAFF. The CDR3 nucleotides are TGTGCCAGCAGCTTAATGTCGCCTGAAGCTTTCTTT. Supplemented by reference TRBV7-2 and TRBJ1-1, the full variable domain reads GAGVSQSPSNKVTEKGKDVELRCDPISGHTALYWYRQSLGQGLEFLIYFQGNSAPDKSGLPSDRFSAERTGGSVSTLTIQRTQQEDSAVYLCASSLMSPEAFFGQGTRLTVV.

This clonotype came up a few times. The J gene is TRBJ2-7, the V gene TRBV27; D gene uncertain. This CDR3 spans 15 amino acids. Per germline, CDR1 MNHEY and CDR2 SMNVEV (reference sequence). The V end was cut by 5 bases, the J end by 2 bases, with 16 bases between. Written as DNA, the CDR3 is TGTGCCAGCAGTCCGGGTCCGAGGCCGACCTACGAGCAGTACTTC. Its protein is CASSPGPRPTYEQYF.